This is a list of T cell receptor beta chains from one sample in a study of T cells after posttransplantation cyclophosphamide. This table comes from immunoSEQ multiplex PCR, and its TCRdb copy is limited to in-frame clones, with some not included. Of approximately 56,000 clones listed, 85% to 95% were seen once; the top ten hold 2.9%. Sequenced material: PBMCs. The receptors were gathered from a woman aged 30 to 39 in good health and a related stem cell transplant donor. Each CDR3 is given with its conserved first and last residue. Each record gives: J gene, V gene, D gene, CDR3 length, CDR3 protein. The D gene is left open where the match is weak.

TRBJ2-1 TRBV13 . 14 CASSYAQGYGEQFF
TRBJ2-7 TRBV27 TRBD2 12 CAIGRRGHEQYF
TRBJ2-3 TRBV5-4 TRBD2 14 CASSFRRESDTQYF
TRBJ2-7 TRBV5-1 . 14 CASSAALDTTEQYF
TRBJ1-6 TRBV27 . 14 CASRQGLYNSPLHF
TRBJ1-5 TRBV7-9 . 12 CASSFPDQPQHF
TRBJ1-5 TRBV28 . 15 CASSLTHRVSQPQHF
TRBJ2-4 TRBV6-5 TRBD1 15 CASSLTGTGKNIQYF
TRBJ1-1 TRBV4-3 . 17 CASSQDWGGLLNTEAFF
TRBJ2-3 TRBV7-9 TRBD1 15 CASSQPGQSTDTQYF
TRBJ1-6 TRBV27 TRBD1 15 CASSLDRGPNSPLHF
TRBJ2-2 TRBV2 TRBD1 13 CASSEGQGRELFF
TRBJ2-3 TRBV5-6 TRBD1 15 CASSLGRQGADTQYF
TRBJ2-7 TRBV6-5 TRBD1 14 CASSRTGTSYEQYF
TRBJ2-1 TRBV18 . 15 CASSPTGSSYNEQFF
TRBJ2-2 TRBV2 TRBD1 15 CASTGQAVYTGELFF
TRBJ2-1 TRBV29-1 TRBD2 15 CSVTSGGLTYNEQFF
TRBJ1-2 TRBV6-5 TRBD1 13 CASSYRTGYGYTF
TRBJ1-1 TRBV19 TRBD1 14 CASSISQGAGEAFF
TRBJ1-2 TRBV15 . 15 CATSRDPLGAGGYTF
TRBJ2-1 TRBV7-8 . 11 CASSFNNEQFF
TRBJ2-3 TRBV4-2 . 16 CASRKLGGGRTDTQYF
TRBJ1-1 TRBV5-6 TRBD1 14 CASRESRGPTEAFF
TRBJ1-3 TRBV30 . 16 CAWSMRTRISGNTIYF
TRBJ2-7 TRBV19 . 14 CASKVGREVGEQYF
TRBJ1-5 TRBV5-5 . 16 CASSLGYGAGNQPQHF
TRBJ1-2 TRBV5-8 TRBD1 15 CASSLVRGTGVGYTF
TRBJ1-5 TRBV10-3 . 13 CAISDRVNQPQHF
TRBJ2-2 TRBV5-6 TRBD1 16 CASSLMDRGYSGELFF
TRBJ2-7 TRBV20-1 TRBD2 11 CSARTPGGEHF
TRBJ2-1 TRBV11-1 . 14 CASKQGAGYNEQFF
TRBJ2-1 TRBV25-1 . 17 CASSEGGQGLSYNEQFF
TRBJ1-6 TRBV7-9 TRBD1 17 CASSLMTGSGGNSPLHF
TRBJ2-7 TRBV4-3 . 14 CASSPGVGSYEQYF
TRBJ2-5 TRBV6-1 . 15 CASSPVSLVKETQYF
TRBJ2-7 TRBV6-1 . 14 CASSRDFPSYEQYF
TRBJ1-4 TRBV19 . 14 CASSPTQRREKLFF
TRBJ2-3 TRBV2 TRBD1 13 CASARQGTDTQYF
TRBJ1-1 TRBV7-2 . 15 CASSLRSGIDTEAFF
TRBJ1-6 TRBV30 . 12 CAWSRGNSPLHF
TRBJ2-3 TRBV7-6 . 15 CASSFAGAHTDTQYF
TRBJ2-1 TRBV27 TRBD1 14 CASSFGTGGNEQFF